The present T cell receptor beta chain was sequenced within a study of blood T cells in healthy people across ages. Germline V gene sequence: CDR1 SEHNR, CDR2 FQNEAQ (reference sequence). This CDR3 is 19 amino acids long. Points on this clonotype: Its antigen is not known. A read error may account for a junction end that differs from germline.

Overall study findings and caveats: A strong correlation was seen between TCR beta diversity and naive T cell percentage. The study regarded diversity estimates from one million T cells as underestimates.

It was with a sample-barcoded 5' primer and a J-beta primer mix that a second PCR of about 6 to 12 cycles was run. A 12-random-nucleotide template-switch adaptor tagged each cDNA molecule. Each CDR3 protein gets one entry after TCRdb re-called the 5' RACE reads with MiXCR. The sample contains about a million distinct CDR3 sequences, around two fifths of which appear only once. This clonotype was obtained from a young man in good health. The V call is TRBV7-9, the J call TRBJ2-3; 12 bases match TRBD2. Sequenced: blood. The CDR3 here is CASSLGLAGFGGSTDTRYF. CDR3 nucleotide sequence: TGTGCCAGCAGCCTCGGACTAGCGGGGTTCGGCGGTAGCACAGATACGCGGTATTTT.